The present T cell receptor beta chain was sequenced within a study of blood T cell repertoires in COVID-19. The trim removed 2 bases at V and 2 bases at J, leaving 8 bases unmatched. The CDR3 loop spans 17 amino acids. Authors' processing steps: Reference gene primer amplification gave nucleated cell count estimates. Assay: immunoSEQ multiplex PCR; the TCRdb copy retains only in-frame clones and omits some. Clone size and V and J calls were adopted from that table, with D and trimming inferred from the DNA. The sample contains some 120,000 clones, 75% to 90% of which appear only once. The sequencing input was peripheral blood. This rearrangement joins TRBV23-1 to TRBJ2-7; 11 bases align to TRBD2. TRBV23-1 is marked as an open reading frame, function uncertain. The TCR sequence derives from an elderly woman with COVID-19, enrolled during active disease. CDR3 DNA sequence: TGCGCCAGCAGTCAACAGGGGGCGACTAGCGGGGCCTACGAGCAGTACTTC. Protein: CASSQQGATSGAYEQYF.